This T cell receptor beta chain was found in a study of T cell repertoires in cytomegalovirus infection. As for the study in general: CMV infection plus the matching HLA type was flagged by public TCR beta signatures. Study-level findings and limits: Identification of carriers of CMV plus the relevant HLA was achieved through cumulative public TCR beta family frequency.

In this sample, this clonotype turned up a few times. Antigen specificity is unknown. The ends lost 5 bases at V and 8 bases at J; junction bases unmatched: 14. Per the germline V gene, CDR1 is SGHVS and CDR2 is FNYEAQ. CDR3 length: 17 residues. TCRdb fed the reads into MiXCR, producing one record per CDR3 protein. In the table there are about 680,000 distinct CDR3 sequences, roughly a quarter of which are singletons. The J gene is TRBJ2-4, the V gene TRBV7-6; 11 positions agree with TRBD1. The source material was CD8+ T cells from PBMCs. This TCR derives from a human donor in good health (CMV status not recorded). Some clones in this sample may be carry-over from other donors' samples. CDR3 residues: CASSPSRTGGGSDIQYF. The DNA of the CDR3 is TGTGCCAGCAGCCCCTCTAGGACAGGGGGCGGGAGTGACATTCAGTACTTC.